The 26 T cell receptor beta chains reported below all come from one sample, sequenced in a study of blood T cell repertoires in COVID-19. Profiled with immunoSEQ multiplex PCR; TCRdb holds only in-frame clones, not every one. Among about 250,000 clones listed, 65% to 90% were seen once. Sequencing used PBMCs or T cells enriched from blood (not recorded which). The receptors were sampled from a middle-aged man who had recovered from COVID-19.

This rearrangement joins TRBV6-5 to TRBJ2-7; 9 nucleotides match TRBD2. Germline CDR1 MNHEY, CDR2 SVGAGI. The CDR3 runs to 14 residues. The V segment lost 6 bases and the J segment 12 bases; nucleotides outside the gene matches: 15. The CDR3 DNA sequence: TGTGCCAGCAGCCCCGAGGGTAGCGGGAGTAAAGCGTACTTC. As protein: CASSPEGSGSKAYF.

The rearrangement joins TRBV21-1 to TRBJ2-3; the table gives TRBD2 as D, unverified against the DNA. TRBV21-1 is a recognized pseudogene. The CDR3 has 17 amino acids. The CDR3 is CASSPLGAAAYTDTQYF. The CDR3, as DNA: TGTGCCAGCAGCCCGCTTGGTGCGGCAGCTTACACAGATACGCAGTATTTT.

V is TRBV1 and J is TRBJ2-5; the tabulated D call, TRBD2, remains unverified against the DNA. TRBV1 is labeled a pseudogene. The CDR3 covers 17 residues. This chain's CDR3 is CTSSCRIAGVSQETQYF. In DNA, the CDR3 is TGCACCAGCAGCTGCCGAATAGCGGGGGTCTCCCAAGAGACCCAGTACTTC.

This clone has only a few counts. The chain uses TRBV24-1 and TRBJ2-3; 11 bases fit TRBD2. J gave up 2 bases and V 10 bases, and 1 base lay outside the gene matches. The CDR3 runs 13 residues. The germline gives CDR1 KGHDR, CDR2 SFDVKD. The DNA for the CDR3 is TGTGCCACGACTAGCGGGGACACAGATACGCAGTATTTT. Encoded protein: CATTSGDTDTQYF.

The rearrangement joins TRBV29-1 to TRBJ1-1; TRBD1 agrees at 8 bases. With V trimmed by 7 bases and J by 1 base, 2 bases remained unmatched. The CDR3 consists of 12 residues. CDR1 and CDR2 (germline): SQVTM, ANQGSEA. The DNA of the CDR3 is TGCAGCGCCGGACAGGGGAACACTGAAGCTTTCTTT. Protein product: CSAGQGNTEAFF.

The V gene is TRBV7-3, the J gene TRBJ1-5; D possibly corresponds to TRBD1 (6 bases). Trimming left V 0 bases short and J 7 bases short, with 13 bases between. The germline V gene encodes CDR1 SGHTA and CDR2 FQGTGA. This CDR3 comprises 15 residues. The CDR3 region is CASSLTGGEGQPQHF. In DNA, the CDR3 is TGTGCCAGCAGCTTAACAGGGGGGGAAGGGCAGCCCCAGCATTTT. The full variable domain, with the rest looked up from reference TRBV7-3 and TRBJ1-5, is GAGVSQTPSNKVTEKGKYVELRCDPISGHTALYWYRQSLGQGPEFLIYFQGTGAADDSGLPNDRFFAVRPEGSVSTLKIQRTERGDSAVYLCASSLTGGEGQPQHFGDGTRLSIL.

The chain combines TRBV19 with TRBJ2-6; D may be TRBD2 (6 bases). With 3 bases removed from V and 0 bases from J, the gap between germline ends came to 12 bases. CDR3 size: 17 residues. Germline V gives CDR1 LNHDA, CDR2 SQIVND (reference sequence). In DNA, the CDR3 is TGTGCCAGTAGTATGGGAGGACCATCCTCTGGGGCCAACGTCCTGACTTTC. Translation: CASSMGGPSSGANVLTF.

The rearrangement links TRBV2 to TRBJ2-1; D gene ambiguous. V dropped 7 bases and J dropped 6 bases, with 7 bases sitting between them. Germline V gives CDR1 SNHLY, CDR2 FYNNEI. This CDR3 contains 11 residues. The CDR3 DNA reads TGTGCCAGCACCAGGTTCAATGAGCAGTTCTTC. The encoded protein is CASTRFNEQFF.

The chain couples TRBV11-3 to TRBJ2-2; D might be TRBD1 (5 bases). The CDR3 is made up of 13 amino acids. CDR1 and CDR2 from the germline V gene are SGHNT and YENEEA. V lost 5 bases and J 7 bases, leaving 11 bases between the germline ends. Here the CDR3 DNA reads TGTGCCAGCAGCCAGCAGGGCGGCGGGGAGCTGTTTTTT. This encodes CASSQQGGGELFF.

The gene calls are TRBV3-1 (or the pseudogene TRBV3-2) and TRBJ2-7, with 9 bases aligning to TRBD2. The CDR3 covers 14 residues. The junction had 0 bases not matched to a gene; V was cut back by 2 bases and J by 1 base. Germline lookup yields CDR1 LGHDT and CDR2 YNNKEL (reference sequence). The CDR3, as DNA: TGTGCCAGCAGCCAACTAGCGGGGTCCTACGAGCAGTACTTC. Encoded protein: CASSQLAGSYEQYF.

The CDR3 here is CASSQDLGNNYGYTF. Written as DNA, the CDR3 is TGCGCCAGCAGCCAAGATCTAGGCAACAACTATGGCTACACCTTC. This rearrangement joins TRBV4-3 to TRBJ1-2; D not resolved. This CDR3 comprises 15 residues. Germline loops: CDR1 LGHNA, CDR2 YSLEER. V shed 0 bases and J shed 2 bases, with 10 bases lying between them.

The rearrangement joins TRBV19 to TRBJ1-3, with D uncertain. Between the trimmed V and J ends, which lost 2 bases and 0 bases, there was a span of 17 bases. Germline V gives CDR1 LNHDA, CDR2 SQIVND (reference sequence). CDR3 size: 18 residues. CDR3 region: CASSIIFSRVISGNTIYF. Here the CDR3 DNA reads TGTGCCAGTAGTATAATCTTCTCGAGGGTGATCTCTGGAAACACCATATATTTT. The full variable domain, with the rest looked up from reference TRBV19 and TRBJ1-3, is DGGITQSPKYLFRKEGQNVTLSCEQNLNHDAMYWYRQDPGQGLRLIYYSQIVNDFQKGDIAEGYSVSREKKESFPLTVTSAQKNPTAFYLCASSIIFSRVISGNTIYFGEGSWLTVV.

V gene TRBV7-7 combines with J gene TRBJ2-4, with D possibly TRBD1 on 6 matching bases. V shed 6 bases and J shed 2 bases, with 23 bases lying between them. Germline loops: CDR1 SSHAT, CDR2 FNYEAQ (reference sequence). The CDR3 runs 18 residues. This chain's CDR3 is CASRKTGYGTLTKNIQYF. Here the CDR3 DNA reads TGTGCCAGCAGGAAAACAGGGTATGGGACCCTGACCAAAAACATTCAGTACTTC.

This chain connects TRBV5-1 to TRBJ1-2; no reliable D call. CDR3 length equals 14 residues. CDR1 and CDR2 from the germline V gene are SGHRS and YFSETQ. The V and J ends lost 0 bases and 2 bases respectively, with 8 bases between them. Written as DNA, the CDR3 is TGCGCCAGCAGCTTGGAGGGAGTGAACTATGGCTACACCTTC. Translating gives CASSLEGVNYGYTF.

V and J are TRBV5-6 and TRBJ1-5; 8 positions match TRBD1. Unmatched junction bases numbered 15, after V lost 3 bases and J lost 4 bases. CDR3 length equals 18 residues. CDR1 and CDR2 (germline): SGHDT, YYEEEE. CDR3: CASSSTKGTGLRNQPQHF. The CDR3, as DNA: TGTGCCAGCAGCTCGACTAAAGGGACAGGTTTAAGAAATCAGCCCCAGCATTTT.

V and J are TRBV25-1 and TRBJ2-3, with D possibly being TRBD2 (6 bases). The V and J ends lost 7 bases and 5 bases respectively, with 13 bases between them. From germline, CDR1 is MGHDK and CDR2 SYGVNS. This CDR3 comprises 13 residues. The CDR3 bases are TGTGCCAGCATTAGCGGAGTTGGAGATACGCAGTATTTT. Protein: CASISGVGDTQYF.

The chain recombines TRBV5-8 with TRBJ2-7; tentative D call: TRBD1 (5 bases). V lost 3 bases to trimming and J lost 6 bases, with 22 bases between them. CDR1 and CDR2 from the germline V gene are SGHTS and YDEGEE. The CDR3 runs to 16 residues. In DNA, the CDR3 is TGTGCCAGCAGCTACGCCTCACATACAGGTCGGCTCGAGCAGTACTTC. This codes for CASSYASHTGRLEQYF.

This clone was seen only once. The chain couples TRBV29-1 to TRBJ2-6; D is possibly TRBD2 (6 bases). Trimming stripped 6 bases from V and 0 bases from J, with 12 bases between. The CDR3 contains 15 residues. In germline, CDR1 is SQVTM, CDR2 ANQGSEA. CDR3 loop: CSVGDLSSGANVLTF. The CDR3 region has the DNA TGCAGCGTAGGGGACTTAAGCTCTGGGGCCAACGTCCTGACTTTC.

In its sample, this clone was seen once. CDR3 nucleotides: TGTGCCAGCAAGAGGGGGGGCAGCTCCTACAATGAGCAGTTCTTC. Its translation is CASKRGGSSYNEQFF. V is TRBV5-8 and J is TRBJ2-1, with D possibly being TRBD2 (7 bases). The V gene lost 6 bases and the J gene lost 0 bases, with 13 bases spanning the gap. CDR3 length equals 15 residues. Looked up from germline, CDR1 is SGHTS and CDR2 is YDEGEE.

The chain links TRBV30 to TRBJ1-6, with D hard to call. The V and J ends lost 0 bases and 0 bases respectively, with 12 bases between them. The V gene's germline CDR1 is GTSNPN and CDR2 SVGIG (reference sequence). This CDR3 comprises 17 residues. The CDR3 region is CAWSVIGVSSYNSPLHF. In nucleotides, the CDR3 is TGTGCCTGGAGTGTAATAGGAGTTAGCTCCTATAATTCACCCCTCCACTTT.

This chain connects TRBV30 to TRBJ2-7; a possible D gene is TRBD2 (6 bases). The CDR3 covers 11 residues. Germline lookup yields CDR1 GTSNPN and CDR2 SVGIG (reference sequence). V was pared by 0 bases and J by 7 bases, with 7 bases between. The CDR3 DNA is TGTGCCTGGAGTGTGGGGGGTGAGCAGTACTTC. Translation gives CAWSVGGEQYF.

This sequence joins TRBV5-1 and TRBJ2-7; D is unresolved. Germline-derived CDR1 and CDR2 are SGHRS and YFSETQ. The CDR3 spans 11 residues. Deletions cut 9 bases from V and 5 bases from J, with 12 bases between. The CDR3 reads CATKSKNEQYF. Here the CDR3 DNA reads TGCGCCACCAAATCAAAAAACGAGCAGTACTTC. The full variable domain, in which reference TRBV5-1 and TRBJ2-7 provide the parts outside the CDR3, is KAGVTQTPRYLIKTRGQQVTLSCSPISGHRSVSWYQQTPGQGLQFLFEYFSETQRNKGNFPGRFSGRQFSNSRSEMNVSTLELGDSALYLCATKSKNEQYFGPGTRLTVT.

This chain uses TRBV19 with TRBJ1-5; a possible D gene is TRBD1 (5 bases). The germline V gene encodes CDR1 LNHDA and CDR2 SQIVND (reference sequence). CDR3 length: 12 residues. Trimming removed 8 bases at V and 8 bases at J, with 13 bases between. The DNA for the CDR3 is TGTGCCAGTCAGGGAGGAAGCGAGCCCCAGCATTTT. Translated: CASQGGSEPQHF. Variable domain in full (rest from reference TRBV19 and TRBJ1-5): DGGITQSPKYLFRKEGQNVTLSCEQNLNHDAMYWYRQDPGQGLRLIYYSQIVNDFQKGDIAEGYSVSREKKESFPLTVTSAQKNPTAFYLCASQGGSEPQHFGDGTRLSIL.

This sequence joins TRBV5-8 and TRBJ2-5; 8 bases match TRBD1. The ends lost 0 bases at V and 6 bases at J; junction bases unmatched: 4. The CDR3 length is 14 residues. Germline V gene data show CDR1 as SGHTS and CDR2 as YDEGEE. The chain's CDR3 is CASSLGQGIKTQYF. CDR3 in DNA: TGTGCCAGCAGCTTGGGACAGGGGATAAAGACCCAGTACTTC.

This clone was detected once. V and J are TRBV7-9 and TRBJ2-7, with TRBD2 as a possible D gene (6 bases). The CDR3 consists of 15 residues. Trimming stripped 5 bases from V and 3 bases from J, with 17 bases between. Per the germline V gene, CDR1 is SEHNR and CDR2 is FQNEAQ (reference sequence). The CDR3 sequence: CASSPSWGVLYEQYF. As DNA, the CDR3 is TGTGCCAGCAGCCCCAGCTGGGGGGTTCTCTACGAGCAGTACTTC.

The gene calls are TRBV29-1 and TRBJ1-4, with no clear D. The V and J ends lost 4 bases and 5 bases respectively, with 8 bases between them. CDR1 and CDR2 from the germline V gene are SQVTM and ANQGSEA. This CDR3 is 12 amino acids long. The CDR3 coding sequence is TGCAGCGTTGGTCAGACAAATGAAAAACTGTTTTTT. Its translation: CSVGQTNEKLFF. Supplemented by reference TRBV29-1 and TRBJ1-4, the full variable domain reads SAVISQKPSRDICQRGTSLTIQCQVDSQVTMMFWYRQQPGQSLTLIATANQGSEATYESGFVIDKFPISRPNLTFSTLTVSNMSPEDSSIYLCSVGQTNEKLFFGSGTQLSVL.